The source of this TCR beta chain is a study of early T cells in non-severe SARS-CoV-2 infection. On the study more broadly: Sequencing of bulk RNA from unsorted whole blood was done, without chain pairing.

Findings of the study overall: Reliance on VDJdb matching favored anti-spike CD8 responses; private and CD4 specificities were missed.

Turning to this clonotype: Antigen specificity is unknown.

Individual cDNA molecules were tagged with unique molecular identifiers, the study reported. TCRdb reprocessed the 5' RACE reads with MiXCR, giving one entry per CDR3 protein. The table has roughly 100,000 distinct CDR3 sequences, about an eighth seen once. The source of this sequence is an adult who was a healthcare worker with PCR-confirmed SARS-CoV-2 infection or an uninfected control (not recorded which). Here the sequenced sample was whole blood, taken at baseline.

The CDR3 bases are TGCGCCAGCAGCTTGGCCTGGGGGACAGGCACTGAAGCTTTCTTT. It specifies CASSLAWGTGTEAFF. This sequence joins TRBV5-1 and TRBJ1-1; 8 nucleotides match TRBD1. The V gene end was trimmed by 0 bases and the J gene end by 4 bases; junction bases not matched to a gene: 5. This CDR3 comprises 15 residues. Germline lookup yields CDR1 SGHRS and CDR2 YFSETQ.